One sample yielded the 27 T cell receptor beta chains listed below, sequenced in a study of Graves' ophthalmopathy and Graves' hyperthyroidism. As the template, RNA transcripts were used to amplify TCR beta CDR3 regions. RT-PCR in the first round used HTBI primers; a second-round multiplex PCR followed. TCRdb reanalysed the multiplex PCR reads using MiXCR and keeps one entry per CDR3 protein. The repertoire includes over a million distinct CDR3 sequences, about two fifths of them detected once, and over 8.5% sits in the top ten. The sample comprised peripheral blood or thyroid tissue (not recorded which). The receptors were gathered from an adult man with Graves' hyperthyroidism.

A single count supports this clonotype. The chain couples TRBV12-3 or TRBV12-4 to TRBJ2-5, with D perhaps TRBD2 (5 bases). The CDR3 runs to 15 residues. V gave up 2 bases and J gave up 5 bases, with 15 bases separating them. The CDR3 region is CASSLFDPPGETQYF. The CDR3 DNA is TGTGCCAGCAGTTTATTCGATCCTCCGGGGGAGACCCAGTACTTC.

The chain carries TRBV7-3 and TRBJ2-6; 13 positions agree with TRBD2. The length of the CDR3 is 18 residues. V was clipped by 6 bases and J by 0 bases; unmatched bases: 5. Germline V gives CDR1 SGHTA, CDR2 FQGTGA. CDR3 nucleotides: TGTGCCAGCAGACCAACTAGCGGGAGGGCCTCTGGGGCCAACGTCCTGACTTTC. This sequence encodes CASRPTSGRASGANVLTF.

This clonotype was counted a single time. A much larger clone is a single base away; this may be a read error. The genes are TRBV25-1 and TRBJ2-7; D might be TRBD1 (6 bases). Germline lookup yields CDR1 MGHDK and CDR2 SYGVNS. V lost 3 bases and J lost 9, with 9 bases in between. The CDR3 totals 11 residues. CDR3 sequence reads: CASSEDSGQYF. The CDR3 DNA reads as TGTGCCAGCAGTGAGGACAGCGGGCAGTACTTC.

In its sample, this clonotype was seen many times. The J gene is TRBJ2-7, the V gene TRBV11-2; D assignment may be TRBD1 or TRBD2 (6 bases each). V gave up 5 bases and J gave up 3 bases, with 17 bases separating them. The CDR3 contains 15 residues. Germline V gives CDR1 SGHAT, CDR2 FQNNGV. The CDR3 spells CASSARGSGVYEQYF. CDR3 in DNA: TGTGCCAGCAGCGCCAGGGGTAGCGGAGTCTACGAGCAGTACTTC.

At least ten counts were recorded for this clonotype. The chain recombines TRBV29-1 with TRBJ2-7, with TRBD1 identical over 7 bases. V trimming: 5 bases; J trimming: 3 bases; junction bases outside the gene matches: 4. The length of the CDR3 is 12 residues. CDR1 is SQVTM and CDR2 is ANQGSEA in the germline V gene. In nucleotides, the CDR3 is TGCAGCGTTATGACAGGGAACTACGAGCAGTACTTC. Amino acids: CSVMTGNYEQYF.

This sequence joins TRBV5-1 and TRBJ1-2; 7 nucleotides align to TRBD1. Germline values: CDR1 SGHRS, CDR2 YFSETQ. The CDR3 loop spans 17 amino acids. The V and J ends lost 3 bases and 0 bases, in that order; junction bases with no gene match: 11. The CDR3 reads CASSSVGTADTNYGYTF. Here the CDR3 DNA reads TGCGCCAGCAGCTCGGTAGGGACAGCAGATACTAACTATGGCTACACCTTC.

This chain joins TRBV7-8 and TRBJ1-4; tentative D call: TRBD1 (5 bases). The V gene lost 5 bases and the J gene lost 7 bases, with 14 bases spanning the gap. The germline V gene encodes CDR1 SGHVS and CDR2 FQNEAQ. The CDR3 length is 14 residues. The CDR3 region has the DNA TGTGCCAGCAGCCCACCAGCGAGGGGTGAAAAACTGTTTTTT. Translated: CASSPPARGEKLFF.

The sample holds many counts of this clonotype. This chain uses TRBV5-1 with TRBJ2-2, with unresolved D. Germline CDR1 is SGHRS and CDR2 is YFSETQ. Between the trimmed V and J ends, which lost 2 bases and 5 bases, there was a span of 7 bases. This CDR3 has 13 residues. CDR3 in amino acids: CASSLTATGELFF. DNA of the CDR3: TGCGCCAGCAGCTTAACAGCAACCGGGGAGCTGTTTTTT. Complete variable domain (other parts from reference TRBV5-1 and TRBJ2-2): KAGVTQTPRYLIKTRGQQVTLSCSPISGHRSVSWYQQTPGQGLQFLFEYFSETQRNKGNFPGRFSGRQFSNSRSEMNVSTLELGDSALYLCASSLTATGELFFGEGSRLTVL.

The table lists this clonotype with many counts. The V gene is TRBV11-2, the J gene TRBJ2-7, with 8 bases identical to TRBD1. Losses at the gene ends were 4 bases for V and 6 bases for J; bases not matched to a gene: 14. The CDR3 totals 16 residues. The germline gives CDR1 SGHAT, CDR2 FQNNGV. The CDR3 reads CASSSANRQGLSEQYF. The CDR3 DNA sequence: TGTGCCAGCAGCTCGGCAAATAGACAGGGGTTAAGCGAGCAGTACTTC.

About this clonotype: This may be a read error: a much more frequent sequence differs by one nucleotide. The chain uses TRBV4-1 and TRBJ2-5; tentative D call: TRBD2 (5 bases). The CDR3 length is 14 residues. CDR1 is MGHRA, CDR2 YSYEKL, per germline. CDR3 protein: CVSSQFGVGETQYF. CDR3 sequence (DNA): TGTGTCAGCAGCCAATTCGGGGTTGGAGAGACCCAGTACTTC.

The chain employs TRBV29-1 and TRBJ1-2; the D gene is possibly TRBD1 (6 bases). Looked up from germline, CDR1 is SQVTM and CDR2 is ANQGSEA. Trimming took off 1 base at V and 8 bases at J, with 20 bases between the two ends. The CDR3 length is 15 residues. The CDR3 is CSVEVGGSEKGGYTF. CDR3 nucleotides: TGCAGCGTTGAAGTAGGGGGGAGTGAAAAGGGGGGCTACACCTTC.

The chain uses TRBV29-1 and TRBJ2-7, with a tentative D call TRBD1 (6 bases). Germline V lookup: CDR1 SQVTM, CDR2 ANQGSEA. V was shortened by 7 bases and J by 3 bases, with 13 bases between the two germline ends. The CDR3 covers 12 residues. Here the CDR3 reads CSGTGNSYEQYF. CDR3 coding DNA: TGCAGCGGAACAGGGAACAGCTACGAGCAGTACTTC.

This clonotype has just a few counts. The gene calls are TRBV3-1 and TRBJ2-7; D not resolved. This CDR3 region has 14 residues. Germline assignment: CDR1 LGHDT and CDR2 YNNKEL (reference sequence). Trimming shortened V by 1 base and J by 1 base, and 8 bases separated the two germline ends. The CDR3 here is CASSQGSQSYEQYF. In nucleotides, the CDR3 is TGTGCCAGCAGCCAAGGATCACAGTCCTACGAGCAGTACTTC.

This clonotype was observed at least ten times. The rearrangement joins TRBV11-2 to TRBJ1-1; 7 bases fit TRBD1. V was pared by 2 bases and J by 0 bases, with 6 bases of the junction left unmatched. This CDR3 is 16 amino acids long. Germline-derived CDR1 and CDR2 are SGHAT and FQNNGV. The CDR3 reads CASSLTQGVMNTEAFF. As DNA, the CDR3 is TGTGCCAGCAGCTTAACCCAGGGGGTCATGAACACTGAAGCTTTCTTT.

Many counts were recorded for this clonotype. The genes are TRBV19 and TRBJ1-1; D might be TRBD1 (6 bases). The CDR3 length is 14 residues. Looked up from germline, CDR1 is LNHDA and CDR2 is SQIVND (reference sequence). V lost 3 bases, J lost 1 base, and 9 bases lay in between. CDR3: CASSMTGANTEAFF. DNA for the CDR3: TGTGCCAGTAGTATGACGGGGGCGAACACTGAAGCTTTCTTT.

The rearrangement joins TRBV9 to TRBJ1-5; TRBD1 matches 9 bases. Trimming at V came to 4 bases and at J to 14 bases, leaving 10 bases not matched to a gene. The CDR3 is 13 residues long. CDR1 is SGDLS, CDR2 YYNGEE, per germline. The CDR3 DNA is TGTGCCAGCAGCCTTACAGGGGGCTTAGACGAGCATTTT. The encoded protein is CASSLTGGLDEHF.

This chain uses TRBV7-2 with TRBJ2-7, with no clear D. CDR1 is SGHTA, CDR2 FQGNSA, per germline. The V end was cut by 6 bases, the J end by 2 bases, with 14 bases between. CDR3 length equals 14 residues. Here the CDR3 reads CASSLSPITYEQYF. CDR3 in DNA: TGTGCCAGCAGTCTAAGCCCTATTACCTACGAGCAGTACTTC.

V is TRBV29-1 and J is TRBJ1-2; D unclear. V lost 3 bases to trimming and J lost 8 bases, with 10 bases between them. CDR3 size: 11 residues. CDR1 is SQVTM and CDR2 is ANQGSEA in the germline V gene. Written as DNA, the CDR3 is TGCAGCGTTGAGGGAGGTTTGGGCTACACCTTC. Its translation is CSVEGGLGYTF.

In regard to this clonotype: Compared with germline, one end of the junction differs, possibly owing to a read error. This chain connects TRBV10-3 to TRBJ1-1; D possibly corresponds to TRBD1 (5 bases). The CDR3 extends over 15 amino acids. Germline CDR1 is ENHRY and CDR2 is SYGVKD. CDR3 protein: CAVSGRDGGNTEAFF. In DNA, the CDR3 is TGTGCCGTCAGCGGGAGGGACGGGGGGAACACTGAAGCTTTCTTT.

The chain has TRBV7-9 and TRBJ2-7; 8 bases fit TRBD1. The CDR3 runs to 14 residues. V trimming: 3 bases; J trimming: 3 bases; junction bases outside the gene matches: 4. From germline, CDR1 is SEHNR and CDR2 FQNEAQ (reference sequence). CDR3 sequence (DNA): TGTGCCAGCAGCTTCGGACAGGGTAACTACGAGCAGTACTTC. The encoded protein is CASSFGQGNYEQYF.

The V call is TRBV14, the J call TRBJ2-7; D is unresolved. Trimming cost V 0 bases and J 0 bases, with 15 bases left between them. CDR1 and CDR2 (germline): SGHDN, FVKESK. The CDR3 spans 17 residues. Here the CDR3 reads CASSQDTTQRSSYEQYF. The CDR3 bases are TGTGCCAGCAGCCAAGATACGACCCAGAGGAGCTCCTACGAGCAGTACTTC.

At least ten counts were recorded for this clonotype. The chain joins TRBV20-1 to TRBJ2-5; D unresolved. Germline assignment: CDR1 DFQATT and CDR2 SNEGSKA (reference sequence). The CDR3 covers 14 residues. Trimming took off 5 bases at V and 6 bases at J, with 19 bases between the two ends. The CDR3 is CSAHLPTLIQTQYF. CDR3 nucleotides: TGCAGTGCTCACCTTCCGACCCTGATACAGACCCAGTACTTC.

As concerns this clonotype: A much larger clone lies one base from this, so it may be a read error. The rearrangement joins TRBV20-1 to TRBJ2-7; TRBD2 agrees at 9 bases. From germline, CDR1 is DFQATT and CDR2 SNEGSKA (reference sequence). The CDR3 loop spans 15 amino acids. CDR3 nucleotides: TGCAGTGCTAGAGGGGGGACTAGCTCTATCTACGAGCAGTGCTTC. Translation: CSARGGTSSIYEQCF.

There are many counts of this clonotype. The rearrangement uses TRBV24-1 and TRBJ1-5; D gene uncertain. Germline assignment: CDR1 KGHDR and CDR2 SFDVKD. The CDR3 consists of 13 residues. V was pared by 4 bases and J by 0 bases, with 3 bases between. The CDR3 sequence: CATSEYSNQPQHF. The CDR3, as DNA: TGTGCCACCAGTGAATATAGCAATCAGCCCCAGCATTTT.

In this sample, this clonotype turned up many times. The CDR3 nucleotides read TGTGCCATCAGTGACTCCGGGCAGGGTTACGAGCAGTACTTC. It is translated as CAISDSGQGYEQYF. The chain links TRBV10-3 to TRBJ2-7, with D perhaps matching TRBD1 (5 bases). Germline V gene sequence: CDR1 ENHRY, CDR2 SYGVKD. V was cut by 3 bases and J by 4 bases, with 13 bases left in between. The CDR3 is made up of 14 amino acids.

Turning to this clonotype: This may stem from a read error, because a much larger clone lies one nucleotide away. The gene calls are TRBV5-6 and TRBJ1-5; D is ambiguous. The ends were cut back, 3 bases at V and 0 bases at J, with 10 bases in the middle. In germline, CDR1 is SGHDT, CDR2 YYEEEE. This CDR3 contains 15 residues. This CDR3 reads CASSSTPFSNQPQHF. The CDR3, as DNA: TGTGCCAGCAGCTCGACACCATTTAGCAATCAGCCCCAGCATTTT.

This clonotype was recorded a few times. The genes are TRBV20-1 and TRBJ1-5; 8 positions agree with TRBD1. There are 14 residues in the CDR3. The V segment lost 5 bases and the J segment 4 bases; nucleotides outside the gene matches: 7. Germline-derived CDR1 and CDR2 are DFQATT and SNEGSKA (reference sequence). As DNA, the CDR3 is TGCAGTGCTCCCAGGACAGGGACAAATCAGCCCCAGCATTTT. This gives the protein CSAPRTGTNQPQHF.